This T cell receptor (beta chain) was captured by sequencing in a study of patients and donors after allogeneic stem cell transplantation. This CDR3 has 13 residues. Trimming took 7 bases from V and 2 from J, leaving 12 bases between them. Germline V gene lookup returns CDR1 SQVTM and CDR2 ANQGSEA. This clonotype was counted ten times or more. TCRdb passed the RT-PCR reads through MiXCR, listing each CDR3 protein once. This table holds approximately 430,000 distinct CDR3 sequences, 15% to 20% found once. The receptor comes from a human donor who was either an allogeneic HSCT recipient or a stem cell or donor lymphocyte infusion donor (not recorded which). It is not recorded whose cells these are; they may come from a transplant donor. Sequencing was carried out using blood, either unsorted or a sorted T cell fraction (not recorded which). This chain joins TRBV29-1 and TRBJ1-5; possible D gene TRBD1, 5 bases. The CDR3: CSAGEVGNQPQHF. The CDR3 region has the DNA TGCAGCGCGGGGGAGGTCGGCAATCAGCCCCAGCATTTT.